This T cell receptor beta chain was retrieved from a study of blood T cell repertoires in COVID-19 (dated by TCRdb to 2018 to 2020). About the full investigation: Samples from collaborators originated in the United States, Italy and Spain and spanned both the acute and convalescent phases of COVID-19. Nearly every sample came with metadata listing a de-identified subject ID, COVID-19 status, age in years and sex. Samples came from the ongoing ImmuneRACE study (first 160 participants) plus 1,254 subjects from 6 global collaborators. The material from the prospective study consisted of cDNA or gDNA derived from T cells, B-cell-depleted T cells, or PBMCs. A freely available public database, intended as a resource for researchers studying the immune response to SARS-CoV-2, is where the repertoires were released. The dataset comprised deeply sampled blood TCRbeta repertoires from subjects exposed to, actively infected with, or recovered from COVID-19. Where available, HLA class I and class II types were taken from metadata supplied by the sample provider and were not determined by assay-based typing.

The collaborating institutions used their own protocols to collect whole blood in K2EDTA tubes. For TCRbeta analysis, collaborators shipped samples in one of three forms: frozen whole blood, isolated PBMCs, or DNA extracted from either of those sample types. The immunoSEQ Assay, a bias-controlled multiplex PCR, was used to amplify TCRbeta CDR3 regions from genomic DNA. The paper's processing steps were these. The number of nucleated cells in each sample was estimated from the amplification of reference gene primers within the assay. To quantify the absolute abundance of each unique TCRbeta CDR3 rearrangement, sequence reads were collapsed and filtered. For each sample, productive Simpson clonality was calculated by taking the square root of Simpson's diversity index across productive rearrangements. TCRdb re-hosts the immuneACCESS table, in-frame sequences only. Its copies lack some clones; in the studies checked, an unresolved V gene accounts for under half of them, and the cause for the rest is not known. V and J calls and clone size are copied from that table; D and trimming were computed from the DNA. This sample has tens of thousands of clones in its table, and around 86% of those were observed once. The ten biggest clones cover roughly 3% of the sample.

General findings and caveats noted by the study authors: How much clinical and demographic metadata was included differed by source and by participant, and the metadata was provided uncurated.

The germline V gene supplies CDR1 SGHRS and CDR2 YFSETQ. The V end loses 7 bases and the J end loses 2 bases, and a stretch of 16 bases separates them. Taken from cysteine to phenylalanine, the CDR3 has 14 residues. Only the CDR3 portion is preserved as DNA: 42 bases, with reading frame beginning at the first base. Worth noting for this clone: What this receptor recognizes is not known. No base qualities exist here, and no much larger clone lies one base off it.

The sample taken for sequencing was peripheral blood. This chain joins TRBV5-1 to TRBJ2-7; TRBD1 is a possible D gene, resting on 6 matching bases. The origin of this receptor is a man aged 50 to 60 with active COVID-19. The sequenced DNA is TGCGCCAGCCAACACTCGACAGGAACCTACGAGCAGTACTTC. Its translation reads: CASQHSTGTYEQYF.